The sequence of this TCR beta chain was determined in a study of blood T cell repertoires in COVID-19. Study-level information: Researchers got acute and convalescent COVID-19 samples from the United States, Italy and Spain. PBMCs, B-cell-depleted T cells, or T cells provided the cDNA or gDNA that made up the material.

Germline V gene lookup returns CDR1 SGHKS and CDR2 YYEKEE (reference sequence). This CDR3 spans 16 amino acids. V lost 4 bases, J lost 0 bases, and 10 bases stayed unmatched. Original handling: For nucleated cells, counts were estimated from reference gene primer amplification. Using immunoSEQ multiplex PCR, the repertoire was profiled, and TCRdb retains in-frame clones only, with some absent. D and trimming were read from the DNA, whereas the V and J calls and clone size are those reported in that table. The table has 50,000 or so clones, about 76% seen once. The rearrangement links TRBV5-5 to TRBJ2-7, with TRBD1 matching 7 bases. The specimen was peripheral blood. This receptor was taken from a human donor with active or convalescent COVID-19. The donor label of this sample is uncertain. The CDR3 nucleotides read TGTGCCAGCAGCCATGGGCCCGACAGGGCCTCCTACGAGCAGTACTTC. Amino acids: CASSHGPDRASYEQYF. Complete variable domain (other parts from reference TRBV5-5 and TRBJ2-7): DAGVTQSPTHLIKTRGQQVTLRCSPISGHKSVSWYQQVLGQGPQFIFQYYEKEERGRGNFPDRFSARQFPNYSSELNVNALLLGDSALYLCASSHGPDRASYEQYFGPGTRLTVT.